Listed here is a single T cell receptor (beta chain). Only in-frame clones appear in the TCRdb table, and some are missing; sequencing was by immunoSEQ multiplex PCR. The table has 80,000 to 100,000 clones, 70% to 90% seen once. The record originates from a study of T cells after somatic rescue of genetic block. V lost 1 base, J lost 3 bases, and 8 bases stayed unmatched. Germline V CDR1 and CDR2: LGHNA, YSLEER. The CDR3 length is 17 residues. Sequences were obtained from peripheral blood mononuclear cells (PBMCs). This receptor was taken from a woman between 18 and 29 years old. J is TRBJ2-3 and V is TRBV4-3, with TRBD2 identical over 9 bases. The chain's CDR3 is CASSQGVAGASTDTQYF. CDR3 in DNA: TGCGCCAGCAGCCAAGGGGTAGCGGGAGCTTCGACAGATACGCAGTATTTT.